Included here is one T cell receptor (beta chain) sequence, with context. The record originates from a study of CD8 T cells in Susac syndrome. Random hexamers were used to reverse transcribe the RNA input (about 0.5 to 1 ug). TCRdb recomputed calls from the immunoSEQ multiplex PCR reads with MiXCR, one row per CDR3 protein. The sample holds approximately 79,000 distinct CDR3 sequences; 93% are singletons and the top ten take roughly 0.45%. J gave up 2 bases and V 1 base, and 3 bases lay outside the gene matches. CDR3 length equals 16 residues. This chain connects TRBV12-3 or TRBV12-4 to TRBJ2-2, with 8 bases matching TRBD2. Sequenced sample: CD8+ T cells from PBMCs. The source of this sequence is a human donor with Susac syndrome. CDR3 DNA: TGTGCCAGCAGTTTAGAACTAGCGGTCAACACCGGGGAGCTGTTTTTT. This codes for CASSLELAVNTGELFF.